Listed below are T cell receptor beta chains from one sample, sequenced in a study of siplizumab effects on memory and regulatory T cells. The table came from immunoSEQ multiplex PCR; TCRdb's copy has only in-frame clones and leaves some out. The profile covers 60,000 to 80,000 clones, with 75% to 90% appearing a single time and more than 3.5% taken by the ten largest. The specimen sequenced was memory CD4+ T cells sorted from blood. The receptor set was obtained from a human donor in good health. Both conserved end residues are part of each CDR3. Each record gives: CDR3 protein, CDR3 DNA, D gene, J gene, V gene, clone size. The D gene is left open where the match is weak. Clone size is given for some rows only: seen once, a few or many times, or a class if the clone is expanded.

CDR3 protein: CASRGQTYEQYF; CDR3 DNA: TGTGCCAGCAGGGGACAGACCTACGAGCAGTACTTC; D gene: TRBD1; J gene: TRBJ2-7; V gene: TRBV2; clone size: NA
CDR3 protein: CASSYTGEKGEQYF; CDR3 DNA: TGCGCCAGCAGCTATACGGGGGAGAAGGGCGAGCAGTACTTC; D gene: NA; J gene: TRBJ2-7; V gene: TRBV5-1; clone size: few
CDR3 protein: CASSLTDTHQPQHF; CDR3 DNA: TGTGCCAGCAGTTTGACAGACACCCATCAGCCCCAGCATTTT; D gene: NA; J gene: TRBJ1-5; V gene: TRBV6-5; clone size: NA
CDR3 protein: CASSFVIDNEQFF; CDR3 DNA: TGTGCCAGCAGCTTTGTCATAGACAATGAGCAGTTCTTC; D gene: NA; J gene: TRBJ2-1; V gene: TRBV11-1; clone size: NA
CDR3 protein: CASSLQGEQFF; CDR3 DNA: TGTGCCAGCAGCTTACAAGGTGAGCAGTTCTTC; D gene: NA; J gene: TRBJ2-1; V gene: TRBV11-3; clone size: NA
CDR3 protein: CASSLTGRVEAFF; CDR3 DNA: TGTGCCAGCAGCTTGACAGGGAGGGTAGAAGCTTTCTTT; D gene: TRBD1; J gene: TRBJ1-1; V gene: TRBV7-8; clone size: NA
CDR3 protein: CASSPGQGNTEAFF; CDR3 DNA: TGCGCCAGCAGCCCTGGGCAGGGTAACACTGAAGCTTTCTTT; D gene: NA; J gene: TRBJ1-1; V gene: TRBV5-1; clone size: NA
CDR3 protein: CASSKCGWGQPQHF; CDR3 DNA: TGTGCCAGCAGCAAATGTGGTTGGGGGCAGCCCCAGCATTTT; D gene: NA; J gene: TRBJ1-5; V gene: TRBV21-1; clone size: once
CDR3 protein: CASSLERSSNEQFF; CDR3 DNA: TGTGCCAGCAGTTTGGAGCGGAGTTCGAATGAGCAGTTCTTC; D gene: NA; J gene: TRBJ2-1; V gene: TRBV6-5; clone size: NA
CDR3 protein: CASSRGRIAGWETQYF; CDR3 DNA: TGTGCCAGCAGCCGGGGGCGGATAGCGGGATGGGAGACCCAGTACTTC; D gene: TRBD2; J gene: TRBJ2-5; V gene: TRBV7-9; clone size: NA
CDR3 protein: CASRWTGSGYTF; CDR3 DNA: TGTGCCAGCAGATGGACAGGGAGTGGCTACACCTTC; D gene: TRBD1; J gene: TRBJ1-2; V gene: TRBV2; clone size: NA
CDR3 protein: CASSIQTGGTYNEQFF; CDR3 DNA: TGCGCCAGCTCCATTCAGACAGGGGGGACCTACAATGAGCAGTTCTTC; D gene: TRBD1; J gene: TRBJ2-1; V gene: TRBV5-1; clone size: NA
CDR3 protein: CASKIDRGSQPQHF; CDR3 DNA: TGTGCCAGCAAAATAGACAGGGGCAGTCAGCCCCAGCATTTT; D gene: TRBD1; J gene: TRBJ1-5; V gene: TRBV2; clone size: NA
CDR3 protein: CASSTRGDSTDTQYF; CDR3 DNA: TGTGCCAGCAGCACCCGAGGCGACAGCACAGATACGCAGTATTTT; D gene: NA; J gene: TRBJ2-3; V gene: TRBV9; clone size: NA
CDR3 protein: CASREPNTGELFF; CDR3 DNA: TGTGCCAGCAGAGAACCTAACACCGGGGAGCTGTTTTTT; D gene: NA; J gene: TRBJ2-2; V gene: TRBV25-1; clone size: NA
CDR3 protein: CASSIAPGQGYEQYF; CDR3 DNA: TGTGCCAGTAGTATAGCACCGGGACAGGGATACGAGCAGTACTTC; D gene: TRBD1; J gene: TRBJ2-7; V gene: TRBV19; clone size: once
CDR3 protein: CASSVQREGTEAFF; CDR3 DNA: TGTGCCAGCAGCGTACAGCGGGAGGGGACTGAAGCTTTCTTT; D gene: NA; J gene: TRBJ1-1; V gene: TRBV9; clone size: NA
CDR3 protein: CASSEGWHVGEQYF; CDR3 DNA: TGTGCCAGCAGTGAAGGGTGGCACGTTGGAGAGCAGTACTTC; D gene: NA; J gene: TRBJ2-7; V gene: TRBV6-1; clone size: NA
CDR3 protein: CASSWGGVDRAFF; CDR3 DNA: TGCGCCAGCAGCTGGGGAGGGGTGGACAGAGCTTTCTTT; D gene: NA; J gene: TRBJ1-1; V gene: TRBV5-1; clone size: NA
CDR3 protein: CASEVGAANTGELFF; CDR3 DNA: TGCGCCAGCGAAGTTGGAGCCGCGAACACCGGGGAGCTGTTTTTT; D gene: NA; J gene: TRBJ2-2; V gene: TRBV5-1; clone size: once
CDR3 protein: CASSRLAGGRDTQYF; CDR3 DNA: TGTGCCAGCAGCCGCCTAGCGGGAGGGCGGGATACGCAGTATTTT; D gene: TRBD2; J gene: TRBJ2-3; V gene: TRBV7-9; clone size: NA
CDR3 protein: CASSLDRGEKLFF; CDR3 DNA: TGTGCCAGCAGCCTGGACAGAGGTGAAAAACTGTTTTTT; D gene: NA; J gene: TRBJ1-4; V gene: TRBV5-6; clone size: once
CDR3 protein: CASSLDGTGDTQYF; CDR3 DNA: TGCGCCAGCAGCTTGGACGGGACTGGAGATACGCAGTATTTT; D gene: NA; J gene: TRBJ2-3; V gene: TRBV5-1; clone size: NA
CDR3 protein: CAGRTGVDEKLFF; CDR3 DNA: TGTGCCGGGAGGACAGGGGTGGATGAAAAACTGTTTTTT; D gene: TRBD1; J gene: TRBJ1-4; V gene: TRBV30; clone size: NA
CDR3 protein: CAIRYRDEKSTNYGYTF; CDR3 DNA: TGTGCCATCAGGTACAGGGACGAAAAGAGCACTAACTATGGCTACACCTTC; D gene: NA; J gene: TRBJ1-2; V gene: TRBV10-3; clone size: NA
CDR3 protein: CASSQDRGISRYF; CDR3 DNA: TGTGCCAGCAGCCAAGATCGGGGTATTAGTCGTTATTTT; D gene: NA; J gene: TRBJ2-3; V gene: TRBV14; clone size: NA
CDR3 protein: CASSYEEDYGYTF; CDR3 DNA: TGTGCCAGCAGTTACGAGGAGGACTATGGCTACACCTTC; D gene: NA; J gene: TRBJ1-2; V gene: TRBV6-5; clone size: NA
CDR3 protein: CASSLDRVGLNIQYF; CDR3 DNA: TGCGCCAGCAGCTTGGACAGGGTTGGATTAAACATTCAGTACTTC; D gene: NA; J gene: TRBJ2-4; V gene: TRBV5-1; clone size: NA
CDR3 protein: CASRVSSTDTQYF; CDR3 DNA: TGTGCCAGCAGGGTGTCTAGCACAGATACGCAGTATTTT; D gene: NA; J gene: TRBJ2-3; V gene: TRBV2; clone size: once
CDR3 protein: CASSLQITHTSGGAHETQYF; CDR3 DNA: TGCGCCAGCAGCCTCCAGATTACCCACACTAGCGGGGGGGCCCACGAGACCCAGTACTTC; D gene: TRBD2; J gene: TRBJ2-5; V gene: TRBV4-1; clone size: few
CDR3 protein: CATSRGPRDQGVTIYF; CDR3 DNA: TGTGCCACCAGCAGAGGACCCCGGGACCAGGGCGTCACCATATATTTT; D gene: NA; J gene: TRBJ1-3; V gene: TRBV15; clone size: few
CDR3 protein: CASSKGQGDYEQYF; CDR3 DNA: TGTGCCAGCAGTAAGGGACAGGGGGACTACGAGCAGTACTTC; D gene: TRBD1; J gene: TRBJ2-7; V gene: TRBV6-5; clone size: NA
CDR3 protein: CASSRDTTQETQYF; CDR3 DNA: TGTGCCAGCAGTCGGGACACGACACAAGAGACCCAGTACTTC; D gene: NA; J gene: TRBJ2-5; V gene: TRBV2; clone size: NA
CDR3 protein: CASSPNRVSTFSF; CDR3 DNA: TGTGCCAGCAGCCCCAACCGAGTCTCTACATTCTCCTTC; D gene: NA; J gene: TRBJ1-2; V gene: TRBV7-9; clone size: NA
CDR3 protein: CASSEEAGTTDTQYF; CDR3 DNA: TGTGCCAGCAGCGAGGAAGCGGGGACTACAGATACGCAGTATTTT; D gene: TRBD2; J gene: TRBJ2-3; V gene: TRBV2; clone size: few
CDR3 protein: CAVAEWEKLFF; CDR3 DNA: TGTGCCGTTGCGGAATGGGAAAAACTGTTTTTT; D gene: NA; J gene: TRBJ1-4; V gene: TRBV19; clone size: NA
CDR3 protein: CASSVSGRPKMFF; CDR3 DNA: TGTGCCAGCAGCGTCTCCGGGCGCCCGAAGATGTTTTTT; D gene: NA; J gene: TRBJ1-4; V gene: TRBV7-9; clone size: NA
CDR3 protein: CASSQGASGKTGELFF; CDR3 DNA: TGTGCCAGCAGCCAGGGGGCTAGCGGCAAGACCGGGGAGCTGTTTTTT; D gene: NA; J gene: TRBJ2-2; V gene: TRBV5-6; clone size: NA
CDR3 protein: CSVGAGVLYEQYF; CDR3 DNA: TGCAGCGTTGGCGCCGGGGTACTGTACGAGCAGTACTTC; D gene: NA; J gene: TRBJ2-7; V gene: TRBV29-1; clone size: NA
CDR3 protein: CASSTQRVASTDTQYF; CDR3 DNA: TGTGCCAGTAGTACGCAGCGGGTAGCTAGCACAGATACGCAGTATTTT; D gene: NA; J gene: TRBJ2-3; V gene: TRBV19; clone size: once
CDR3 protein: CSASENDEQYF; CDR3 DNA: TGCAGTGCTAGCGAAAACGACGAGCAGTACTTC; D gene: NA; J gene: TRBJ2-7; V gene: TRBV20-1; clone size: few
CDR3 protein: CASSAGFPNQPQHF; CDR3 DNA: TGTGCCAGCAGCGCGGGGTTTCCCAATCAGCCCCAGCATTTT; D gene: NA; J gene: TRBJ1-5; V gene: TRBV5-6; clone size: NA
CDR3 protein: CASSGGVATNEKLFF; CDR3 DNA: TGTGCCAGCAGCGGGGGCGTCGCAACTAATGAAAAACTGTTTTTT; D gene: NA; J gene: TRBJ1-4; V gene: TRBV6-5; clone size: NA
CDR3 protein: CASSYQSHSTGYGYTF; CDR3 DNA: TGTGCCAGCAGTTACCAATCGCACAGCACCGGCTATGGCTACACCTTC; D gene: NA; J gene: TRBJ1-2; V gene: TRBV6-5; clone size: NA
CDR3 protein: CAIRNQGNSGANVLTF; CDR3 DNA: TGTGCCATCAGAAATCAGGGGAACTCTGGGGCCAACGTCCTGACTTTC; D gene: NA; J gene: TRBJ2-6; V gene: TRBV10-3; clone size: once
CDR3 protein: CASSSGLAGGPTDTQYF; CDR3 DNA: TGTGCCAGCAGTTCGGGACTAGCGGGAGGGCCGACAGATACGCAGTATTTT; D gene: TRBD2; J gene: TRBJ2-3; V gene: TRBV2; clone size: NA
CDR3 protein: CASSLEENNEQFF; CDR3 DNA: TGTGCCAGCAGTCTTGAGGAGAACAATGAGCAGTTCTTC; D gene: NA; J gene: TRBJ2-1; V gene: TRBV6-4; clone size: NA
CDR3 protein: CASSFADLSTDTQYF; CDR3 DNA: TGTGCCAGCAGCTTCGCAGACCTGAGCACAGATACGCAGTATTTT; D gene: NA; J gene: TRBJ2-3; V gene: TRBV7-3; clone size: NA
CDR3 protein: CASSSTWTSTNTEAFF; CDR3 DNA: TGTGCCAGCAGCTCGACATGGACTTCCACTAACACTGAAGCTTTCTTT; D gene: NA; J gene: TRBJ1-1; V gene: TRBV11-2; clone size: NA
CDR3 protein: CASSSQQGIINYGYTF; CDR3 DNA: TGCGCCAGCAGCTCCCAACAGGGCATCATAAACTATGGCTACACCTTC; D gene: NA; J gene: TRBJ1-2; V gene: TRBV5-1; clone size: NA
CDR3 protein: CASSERRGQMSYEQYF; CDR3 DNA: TGTGCCAGCAGTGAGCGGAGAGGACAGATGAGCTACGAGCAGTACTTC; D gene: NA; J gene: TRBJ2-7; V gene: TRBV2; clone size: NA
CDR3 protein: CAISKVPEVATEQFF; CDR3 DNA: TGTGCCATCAGCAAGGTCCCGGAGGTAGCCACCGAGCAGTTCTTC; D gene: NA; J gene: TRBJ2-1; V gene: TRBV10-3; clone size: NA
CDR3 protein: CASSSSRGSDTQYF; CDR3 DNA: TGTGCCAGCAGTTCGAGTAGAGGGTCAGATACGCAGTATTTT; D gene: NA; J gene: TRBJ2-3; V gene: TRBV6-4; clone size: NA
CDR3 protein: CASSDIGGQETQYF; CDR3 DNA: TGTGCCAGCAGTGACATCGGGGGGCAAGAGACCCAGTACTTC; D gene: TRBD2; J gene: TRBJ2-5; V gene: TRBV2; clone size: once
CDR3 protein: CASGSLPNMETQYF; CDR3 DNA: TGTGCTAGTGGTTCCCTCCCTAATATGGAGACCCAGTACTTC; D gene: NA; J gene: TRBJ2-5; V gene: TRBV12-5; clone size: NA
CDR3 protein: CASSYLPTGESNQPQHF; CDR3 DNA: TGTGCCAGCAGTTATCTCCCAACAGGGGAAAGCAATCAGCCCCAGCATTTT; D gene: TRBD1; J gene: TRBJ1-5; V gene: TRBV27; clone size: NA
CDR3 protein: CAWSPGGGYTF; CDR3 DNA: TGTGCCTGGAGTCCGGGAGGGGGCTACACCTTC; D gene: NA; J gene: TRBJ1-2; V gene: TRBV30; clone size: NA
CDR3 protein: CASSPDVSRGSDTIYF; CDR3 DNA: TGTGCCAGCAGCCCAGATGTTTCGAGGGGATCGGACACCATATATTTT; D gene: NA; J gene: TRBJ1-3; V gene: TRBV7-2; clone size: NA
CDR3 protein: CASTKMGGNTIYF; CDR3 DNA: TGTGCCAGCACCAAAATGGGGGGAAACACCATATATTTT; D gene: NA; J gene: TRBJ1-3; V gene: TRBV7-9; clone size: NA
CDR3 protein: CASSSRLFEQFF; CDR3 DNA: TGTGCCAGCAGTTCGCGACTGTTCGAGCAGTTCTTC; D gene: NA; J gene: TRBJ2-1; V gene: TRBV27; clone size: NA